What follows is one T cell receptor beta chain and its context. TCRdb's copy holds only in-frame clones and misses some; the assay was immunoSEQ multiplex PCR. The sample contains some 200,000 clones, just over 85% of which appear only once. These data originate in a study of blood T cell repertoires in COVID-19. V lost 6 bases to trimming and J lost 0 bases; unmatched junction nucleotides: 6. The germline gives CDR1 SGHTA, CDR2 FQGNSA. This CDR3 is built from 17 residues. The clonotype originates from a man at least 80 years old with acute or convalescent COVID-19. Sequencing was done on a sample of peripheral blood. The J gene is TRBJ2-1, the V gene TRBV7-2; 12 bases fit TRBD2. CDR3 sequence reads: CASRVTSGSGSYNEQFF. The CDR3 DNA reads TGTGCCAGCAGGGTGACTAGCGGGAGCGGCTCCTACAATGAGCAGTTCTTC.